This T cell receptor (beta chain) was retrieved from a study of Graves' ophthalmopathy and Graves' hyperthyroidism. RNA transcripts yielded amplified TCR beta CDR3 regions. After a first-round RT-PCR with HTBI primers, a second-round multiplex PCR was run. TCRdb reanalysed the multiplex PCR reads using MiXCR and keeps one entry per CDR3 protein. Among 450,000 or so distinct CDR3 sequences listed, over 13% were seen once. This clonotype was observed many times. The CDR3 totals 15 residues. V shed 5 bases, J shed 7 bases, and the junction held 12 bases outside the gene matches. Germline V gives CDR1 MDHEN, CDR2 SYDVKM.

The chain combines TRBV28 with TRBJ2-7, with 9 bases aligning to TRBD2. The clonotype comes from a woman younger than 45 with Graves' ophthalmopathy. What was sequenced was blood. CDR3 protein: CASSPRLAEGGEQYF. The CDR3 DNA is TGTGCCAGCAGTCCCCGACTAGCGGAGGGGGGGGAGCAGTACTTC.